The clone carrying this T cell receptor beta chain was picked up a small number of times. It was RNA transcripts that yielded the amplified TCR beta CDR3 regions. The HTBI set primed first-round TCR CDR3 RT-PCR. Each CDR3 protein is one row after TCRdb ran MiXCR on the multiplex PCR reads. This table has 300,000 to 500,000 distinct CDR3 sequences, about 14% appearing once. Germline V gene data show CDR1 as LGHNA and CDR2 as YNFKEQ. V lost 1 base to trimming and J lost 5 bases; unmatched junction nucleotides: 5. CDR3 length equals 15 residues. This record belongs to a study of T cells in Graves' hyperthyroidism and ophthalmopathy. Ophthalmopathy in the patients scored at least 3 on Clinical Activity Score and at least 4 on NOSPECS grade, lasting under 3 months.

The TCR originated in a man between 45 and 60 years old with Graves' ophthalmopathy. The specimen was blood. V usage is TRBV4-2 and J usage is TRBJ2-7; 10 nucleotides agree with TRBD1. CDR3 DNA: TGTGCCAGCAGCCAAGTGGGACAGGGGTCAGACGAGCAGTACTTC. It is translated as CASSQVGQGSDEQYF.